These 16 T cell receptor beta chains were sequenced from one sample in a study of read filtering for tumor transcriptome and immune sequencing. Molecular barcoded adaptors covering alpha/delta and beta/gamma chains were used on about 0.4 ug RNA. TCRdb re-called the reads through MiXCR, storing one row per CDR3 protein. Of 45,000 to 55,000 distinct CDR3 sequences listed, roughly 12% are singletons. Source material: a population of CD138-negative cells sorted from bone marrow. The source of these receptors is a donor aged 40 or older with multiple myeloma.

This clonotype has ten or more counts. The chain has TRBV7-8 and TRBJ2-4; 8 positions match TRBD2. The CDR3 is made up of 17 amino acids. Germline CDR1 is SGHVS and CDR2 is FQNEAQ. With 5 bases clipped from V and 0 bases from J, the junction kept 9 bases outside the gene matches. CDR3 region: CASSPGGGPLAKNIQYF. CDR3 bases: TGTGCCAGCAGCCCGGGGGGGGGGCCTCTAGCCAAAAACATTCAGTACTTC.

A few counts support this clonotype. The CDR3 spells CASSFRLGNEQFF. In DNA, the CDR3 is TGTGCCAGCAGTTTCAGACTTGGGAATGAGCAGTTCTTC. The chain links TRBV7-6 to TRBJ2-1; D unresolved. CDR1 is SGHVS and CDR2 is FNYEAQ in the germline V gene. The V gene lost 6 bases and the J gene lost 7 bases, with 13 bases spanning the gap. The CDR3 is 13 amino acids.

This clonotype was seen many times. V gene TRBV6-2 or TRBV6-3 combines with J gene TRBJ2-2, with D unclear. V lost 6 bases and J 5 bases, leaving 13 bases between the germline ends. Germline CDR1 MNHEY, CDR2 SVGEGT. The CDR3 consists of 14 residues. The CDR3 DNA reads TGTGCCAGCAGCTTCTCTTTGGTGACCGGGGAGCTGTTTTTT. Its protein is CASSFSLVTGELFF.

This clonotype has a count of ten or more. The chain joins TRBV6-2 or TRBV6-3 to TRBJ2-5; D is unresolved. This CDR3 is 14 amino acids long. Germline V lookup: CDR1 MNHEY, CDR2 SVGEGT. V was cut by 6 bases and J by 6 bases, with 17 bases left in between. CDR3 protein: CASRPTGGEKTQYF. In DNA form, the CDR3 reads TGTGCCAGCAGACCGACGGGCGGTGAAAAGACCCAGTACTTC.

This clonotype was seen repeatedly, ten times or more. This rearrangement joins TRBV24-1 to TRBJ2-1; 15 bases fit TRBD2. Trimming took 4 bases from V and 4 from J; bases not matched to a gene: 4. This CDR3 has 17 residues. Germline V gene data show CDR1 as KGHDR and CDR2 as SFDVKD. The chain's CDR3 is CATSDPGLAGGYNEQFF. For the CDR3, the DNA is TGTGCCACCAGTGACCCCGGACTAGCGGGAGGGTACAATGAGCAGTTCTTC.

This clonotype was recorded many times. The genes are TRBV13 and TRBJ2-1; D remains ambiguous. Trimming stripped 5 bases from V and 5 bases from J, with 10 bases between. Germline V gene lookup returns CDR1 PRHDT and CDR2 FYEKMQ (reference sequence). This CDR3 is 13 amino acids long. In DNA, the CDR3 is TGTGCCAGCAGCCCTAACGAAGACAATGAGCAGTTCTTC. Protein product: CASSPNEDNEQFF.

This clonotype was observed at least ten times. The chain is built from TRBV2 and TRBJ1-5; D gene ambiguous. The germline V gene encodes CDR1 SNHLY and CDR2 FYNNEI. With 5 bases removed from V and 0 bases from J, the gap between germline ends came to 8 bases. There are 14 residues in the CDR3. The CDR3 protein is CASSRLDSNQPQHF. Here the CDR3 DNA reads TGTGCCAGCAGTAGACTGGATAGCAATCAGCCCCAGCATTTT.

This clonotype was seen at least ten times. The rearrangement links TRBV29-1 to TRBJ2-7; 7 nucleotides align to TRBD1. V dropped 4 bases and J dropped 1; count of bases not matched to a gene: 1. CDR3 length: 12 amino acids. CDR1 and CDR2 from the germline V gene are SQVTM and ANQGSEA. CDR3 protein: CSVGDSSYEQYF. In nucleotides, the CDR3 is TGCAGCGTTGGGGACAGTTCCTACGAGCAGTACTTC.

This clonotype has a count of ten or more. The CDR3 DNA follows: TGTGCCAGCAGCCACGGACAGGGCGGCGAGCAGTACTTC. Translating it yields CASSHGQGGEQYF. V usage is TRBV3-1 and J usage is TRBJ2-7; 8 positions match TRBD1. Per the germline V gene, CDR1 is LGHDT and CDR2 is YNNKEL (reference sequence). The V gene end was trimmed by 3 bases and the J gene end by 6 bases; junction bases not matched to a gene: 4. The CDR3 extends over 13 amino acids.

The rearrangement joins TRBV7-6 to TRBJ2-2; D is unclear. Trimming took 7 bases from V and 3 from J, leaving 6 bases between them. The CDR3 has 12 residues. Per germline, CDR1 SGHVS and CDR2 FNYEAQ. The CDR3 reads CASNLDTGELFF. The CDR3 DNA follows: TGTGCCAGCAACTTGGACACCGGGGAGCTGTTTTTT.

In this sample, this clonotype turned up many times. The CDR3 coding sequence is TGTGCCAGTAGTACACCTCGGGGCCTAAACATTCAGTACTTC. Its protein product is CASSTPRGLNIQYF. The rearrangement uses TRBV19 and TRBJ2-4; D could derive from TRBD1 or TRBD2 (5 bases each). There are 14 residues in the CDR3. Trimming pared 4 bases from V and 6 bases from J, leaving 13 bases between. Germline values: CDR1 LNHDA, CDR2 SQIVND (reference sequence).

This clonotype was observed many times. The chain employs TRBV29-1 and TRBJ2-2; D is possibly TRBD2 (7 bases). Germline CDR1 is SQVTM and CDR2 is ANQGSEA. The CDR3 totals 14 residues. V shed 7 bases and J shed 4 bases, with 16 bases lying between them. CDR3 sequence: CSARAGAGTGELFF. CDR3 sequence (DNA): TGCAGCGCCCGGGCGGGGGCCGGCACCGGGGAGCTGTTTTTT.

The sample holds many counts of this clonotype. V usage is TRBV10-2 and J usage is TRBJ2-3; D is unresolved. V shed 2 bases and J shed 6 bases, with 15 bases lying between them. The length of the CDR3 is 15 residues. Per germline, CDR1 WSHSY and CDR2 SAAADI. The CDR3 is CASSEEMLIGDTQYF. Here the CDR3 DNA reads TGCGCCAGCAGTGAGGAGATGCTAATTGGGGATACGCAGTATTTT.

At least ten counts were recorded for this clonotype. The chain couples TRBV2 to TRBJ2-2; maybe TRBD2 (5 bases). Trimming shortened V by 5 bases and J by 4 bases, and 11 bases separated the two germline ends. Germline V gives CDR1 SNHLY, CDR2 FYNNEI. The CDR3 has 14 amino acids. In DNA, the CDR3 is TGTGCCAGCAGTACCTTAGCGTTCACCGGGGAGCTGTTTTTT. Translated: CASSTLAFTGELFF.

This clonotype came up many times. The chain uses TRBV6-2 or TRBV6-3 and TRBJ1-2; D possibly corresponds to TRBD1 (6 bases). This CDR3 is built from 12 residues. The germline CDR1 and CDR2 sequences are MNHEY and SVGEGT. With 4 bases removed from V and 4 bases from J, the gap between germline ends came to 7 bases. DNA for the CDR3: TGTGCCAGCAGTTTGGACAGCTATGGCTACACCTTC. Encoded protein: CASSLDSYGYTF.

This clonotype was observed many times. J is TRBJ1-4 and V is TRBV7-2, with 9 bases aligning to TRBD1. Trimming cost V 4 bases and J 12 bases; bases outside gene matches: 12. Germline CDR1 SGHTA, CDR2 FQGNSA. CDR3 size: 15 residues. The chain's CDR3 is CASSSSWGQGAQLFF. The CDR3 DNA follows: TGTGCCAGCAGCTCCTCCTGGGGACAGGGTGCCCAACTGTTTTTT.